Listed here are 15 T cell receptor beta chains from one sample, sequenced in a study of molecular identifiers for immune sequencing clone quantification. MiXCR, run by TCRdb on the PCR reads, gives a single entry per CDR3 protein. This sample has approximately 500,000 distinct CDR3 sequences, with about a fifth found just once. Specimen: naive CD8+ T cells from blood, with Jurkat cell RNA spiked in. Subset denoted: FACS-sorted CD8+CD4-CCR7+CD45RA+ naive T cells. The receptor source for this set is a human donor in good health. Some libraries in this study had Jurkat cell RNA spiked in.

This clonotype came up many times. J is TRBJ2-5 and V is TRBV11-2, with TRBD2 identical over 8 bases. The CDR3 sequence is 15 residues long. With 3 bases clipped from V and 4 bases from J, the junction kept 7 bases outside the gene matches. Germline lookup yields CDR1 SGHAT and CDR2 FQNNGV. CDR3 sequence reads: CASSLELAARETQYF. CDR3 bases: TGTGCCAGCAGCTTGGAACTAGCGGCCCGAGAGACCCAGTACTTC.

V and J are TRBV12-3 or TRBV12-4 and TRBJ2-5, with D hard to call. V was clipped by 5 bases and J by 5 bases, with 12 bases between them. This CDR3 spans 13 amino acids. The CDR3 nucleotides read TGTGCCAGCAGTGTCAGGCCTGGGGAGACCCAGTACTTC. The encoded protein is CASSVRPGETQYF.

Regarding this clonotype: It may be a read error: a sequence one base away is much more abundant. The chain links TRBV12-3 or TRBV12-4 to TRBJ1-5; no firm D call. Trimming cost V 6 bases and J 0 bases, with 21 bases left between them. This CDR3 spans 18 amino acids. The CDR3 reads CASSLPSGNGYSNQPQHF. CDR3 DNA: TGTGCCAGCAGCCTCCCATCCGGGAACGGCTATAGCAATCAGCCCCAGCATTTT.

The rearrangement uses TRBV14 and TRBJ2-1, with 11 bases identical to TRBD2. V lost 4 bases, J lost 6 bases, and 8 bases stayed unmatched. This CDR3 is built from 16 residues. Germline CDR1 is SGHDN and CDR2 is FVKESK. CDR3: CASSLYTGLAANEQFF. The CDR3 DNA reads as TGTGCCAGCAGCCTTTACACGGGACTAGCGGCCAATGAGCAGTTCTTC.

This clonotype was detected ten times or more. The rearrangement joins TRBV27 to TRBJ2-7, with D unclear. V was trimmed by 8 bases and J by 6 bases, leaving 17 bases between them. The CDR3 consists of 13 residues. In germline, CDR1 is MNHEY, CDR2 SMNVEV (reference sequence). This CDR3 reads CASSREAEVEQYF. DNA of the CDR3: TGTGCCAGCTCCCGTGAGGCCGAGGTCGAGCAGTACTTC.

The rearrangement uses TRBV12-3 or TRBV12-4 and TRBJ2-2, with D possibly TRBD1 on 5 matching bases. Trimming took 0 bases from V and 3 from J, leaving 17 bases between them. CDR3 length: 18 amino acids. CDR3 in DNA: TGTGCCAGCAGTTTAGCGGGGCCGATTGTCCTGGACACCGGGGAGCTGTTTTTT. Its protein is CASSLAGPIVLDTGELFF.

This clonotype was counted many times. Mismatch with germline at one junction end may stem from a read error. The V call is TRBV7-9, the J call TRBJ1-1; perhaps TRBD1 as D (5 bases). The CDR3 is made up of 16 amino acids. CDR1 and CDR2 (germline): SEHNR, FQNEAQ (reference sequence). The CDR3 region is CASSHPQAGLKTEAFF. The CDR3 bases are TGTGCCAGCAGCCATCCACAGGCAGGGTTGAAGACTGAAGCTTTCTTT.

The chain uses TRBV29-1 and TRBJ2-1; 8 nucleotides match TRBD2. Germline V gene lookup returns CDR1 SQVTM and CDR2 ANQGSEA. This CDR3 has 13 residues. V was pared by 7 bases and J by 8 bases, with 10 bases of the junction left unmatched. CDR3 coding DNA: TGCAGCGGTGGTAGCGGGATCCGGGATGAGCAGTTCTTC. This gives the protein CSGGSGIRDEQFF.

This clonotype was seen repeatedly, ten times or more. The chain recombines TRBV6-5 with TRBJ2-2; 8 bases align to TRBD1. The CDR3 has 16 amino acids. Unmatched junction bases numbered 8, after V lost 7 bases and J lost 1 base. The germline CDR1 and CDR2 sequences are MNHEY and SVGAGI. The CDR3 DNA follows: TGTGCCAGCACCTTCACCGGGACAGGGAACACCGGGGAGCTGTTTTTT. Its protein product is CASTFTGTGNTGELFF.

This clonotype turned up a few times. This chain links TRBV6-1 with TRBJ1-1; perhaps TRBD1 as D (5 bases). CDR1 and CDR2 from the germline V gene are MNHNS and SASEGT. The CDR3 has 16 amino acids. Trimming took off 3 bases at V and 6 bases at J, with 20 bases between the two ends. The CDR3 loop is CASSDNFRDYSSEAFF. CDR3 sequence (DNA): TGTGCCAGCAGTGATAATTTCCGGGACTATAGCTCTGAAGCTTTCTTT.

This clonotype came up a few times. V and J are TRBV19 and TRBJ1-1, with D unclear. With 7 bases removed from V and 1 base from J, the gap between germline ends came to 10 bases. Germline V lookup: CDR1 LNHDA, CDR2 SQIVND (reference sequence). The CDR3 has 13 amino acids. The CDR3, as DNA: TGTGCCAGTATTGAGGCGACGAACACTGAAGCTTTCTTT. Residues: CASIEATNTEAFF.

This chain links TRBV9 with TRBJ2-1, with 15 bases fitting TRBD2. Germline V gene sequence: CDR1 SGDLS, CDR2 YYNGEE. V dropped 1 base and J dropped 8; count of bases not matched to a gene: 7. The CDR3 is 17 residues long. CDR3 sequence reads: CASSVRTSGRAGDEQFF. The CDR3 DNA reads TGTGCCAGCAGCGTAAGGACTAGCGGGAGGGCCGGGGATGAGCAGTTCTTC.

The chain couples TRBV2 to TRBJ2-2, with 12 bases that match TRBD2. Looked up from germline, CDR1 is SNHLY and CDR2 is FYNNEI. This CDR3 has 17 residues. The V and J ends lost 3 bases and 3 bases, in that order; junction bases with no gene match: 5. In nucleotides, the CDR3 is TGTGCCAGCAGTGATCTGCTAGCGGGAGGGTACACCGGGGAGCTGTTTTTT. It translates to CASSDLLAGGYTGELFF.

At least ten counts were recorded for this clonotype. The chain uses TRBV6-1 and TRBJ2-2, with D perhaps TRBD2 (6 bases). The CDR3 totals 16 residues. With 0 bases removed from V and 5 bases from J, the gap between germline ends came to 13 bases. Looked up from germline, CDR1 is MNHNS and CDR2 is SASEGT. The CDR3 here is CASSEAGGRETGELFF. The CDR3 nucleotides read TGTGCCAGCAGTGAAGCAGGAGGGCGGGAAACCGGGGAGCTGTTTTTT.

This clonotype was observed at least ten times. The chain couples TRBV29-1 to TRBJ2-7, with D tentatively TRBD2 (6 bases). Germline V gives CDR1 SQVTM, CDR2 ANQGSEA. This CDR3 spans 14 amino acids. V was shortened by 1 base and J by 6 bases, with 16 bases between the two germline ends. The CDR3 DNA reads as TGCAGCGTTGAAGCTATGGAGGGCCCGAGCGAGCAGTACTTC. This encodes CSVEAMEGPSEQYF.